This T cell receptor beta chain was identified during a study of blood T cell repertoires in COVID-19. Turning to the study itself: The United States, Italy and Spain provided the acute and convalescent COVID-19 samples. Sample material is recorded as cDNA or gDNA derived from T cells, B-cell-depleted T cells, or PBMCs.

The CDR3 loop spans 15 amino acids. CDR1 SGHAT and CDR2 FQNNGV come from the germline V gene. V dropped 0 bases and J dropped 0 bases, with 6 bases sitting between them. In the original processing: Reference gene primer amplification yielded estimated nucleated cell counts. The method was immunoSEQ multiplex PCR; TCRdb's version includes in-frame clones alone and lacks a portion of them. The V and J calls and clone size were taken over from that table, and D and trimming were inferred from the DNA. The sample consists of 50,000 to 60,000 clones, 85% to 95% of them appearing once. This clonotype was obtained from a woman older than 75 with acute or convalescent COVID-19. This rearrangement joins TRBV11-2 to TRBJ2-1; D remains unclear. The material sequenced was peripheral blood. The CDR3 nucleotides are TGTGCCAGCAGCTTAGATCGTCGCTCCTACAATGAGCAGTTCTTC. Amino acid sequence: CASSLDRRSYNEQFF.